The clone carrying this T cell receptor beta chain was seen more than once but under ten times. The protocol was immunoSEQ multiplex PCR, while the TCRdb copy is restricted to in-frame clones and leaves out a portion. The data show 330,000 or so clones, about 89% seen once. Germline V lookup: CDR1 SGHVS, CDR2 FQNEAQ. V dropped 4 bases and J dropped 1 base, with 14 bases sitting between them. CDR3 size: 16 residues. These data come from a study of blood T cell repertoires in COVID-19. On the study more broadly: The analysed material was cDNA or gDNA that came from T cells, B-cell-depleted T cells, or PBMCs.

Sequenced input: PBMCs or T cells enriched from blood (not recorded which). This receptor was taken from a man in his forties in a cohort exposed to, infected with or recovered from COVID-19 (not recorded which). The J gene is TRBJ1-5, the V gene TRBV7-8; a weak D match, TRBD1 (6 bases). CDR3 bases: TGTGCCAGCAGCTCCGCCGGGGGGGCGAGCAATCAGCCCCAGCATTTT. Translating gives CASSSAGGASNQPQHF.